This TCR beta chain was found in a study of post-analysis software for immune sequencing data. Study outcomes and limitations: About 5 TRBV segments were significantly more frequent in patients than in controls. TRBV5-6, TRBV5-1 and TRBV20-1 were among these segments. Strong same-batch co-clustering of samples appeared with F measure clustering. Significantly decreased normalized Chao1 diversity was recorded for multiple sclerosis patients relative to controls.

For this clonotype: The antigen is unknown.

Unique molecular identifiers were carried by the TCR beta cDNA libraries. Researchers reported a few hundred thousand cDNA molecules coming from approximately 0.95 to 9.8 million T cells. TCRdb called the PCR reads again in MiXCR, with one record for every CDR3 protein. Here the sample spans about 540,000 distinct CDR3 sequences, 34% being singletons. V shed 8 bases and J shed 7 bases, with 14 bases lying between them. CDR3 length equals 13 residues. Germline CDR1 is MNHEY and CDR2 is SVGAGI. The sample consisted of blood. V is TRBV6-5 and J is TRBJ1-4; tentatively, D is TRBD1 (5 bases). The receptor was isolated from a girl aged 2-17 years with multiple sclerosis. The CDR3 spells CASFGAIGEKLFF. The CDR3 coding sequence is TGTGCCAGCTTCGGGGCTATCGGTGAAAAACTGTTTTTT.